The 31 T cell receptor beta chains reported below all come from one sample, sequenced in a study of blood T cell repertoires in COVID-19 (dated by TCRdb to about 2020). Library preparation employed the immunoSEQ multiplex PCR assay. TCRdb holds this immuneACCESS table with in-frame rearrangements only. Some clones are missing; in checked studies, unresolved V genes explain under half, and the rest has no known cause. The sample table records 70,000 to 80,000 clones; roughly 87% of these occur just once. The top ten clonotypes cover 6% to 7% of the sample. Source material: peripheral blood. The receptors were sampled from a woman aged 50 to 60 with acute or convalescent COVID-19.

CDR3 amino acids: CASLAGTEAFF. DNA for the CDR3: TGTGCCAGCCTGGCGGGGACTGAAGCTTTCTTT. The chain couples TRBV12-3 or TRBV12-4 to TRBJ1-1; no clear D. Trimming stripped 8 bases from V and 5 bases from J, with 9 bases between. CDR3 length: 11 residues.

The table lists this clone with a few counts. V usage is TRBV5-1 and J usage is TRBJ2-5, with 8 bases aligning to TRBD1. The CDR3 loop spans 16 amino acids. V trimming: 0 bases; J trimming: 5 bases; junction bases outside the gene matches: 9. CDR1 SGHRS and CDR2 YFSETQ come from the germline V gene. The CDR3: CASSLAGQGALETQYF. The CDR3 DNA reads as TGCGCCAGCAGCTTGGCGGGCCAGGGGGCTCTTGAGACCCAGTACTTC.

The chain recombines TRBV6-2 or TRBV6-3 with TRBJ1-5; D gene uncertain. Germline V gene data show CDR1 as MNHEY and CDR2 as SVGEGT. The CDR3 has 15 residues. V was shortened by 6 bases and J by 1 base, with 13 bases between the two germline ends. CDR3 residues: CASSPRVGSNQPQHF. CDR3 sequence (DNA): TGTGCCAGCAGCCCTCGGGTAGGAAGCAATCAGCCCCAGCATTTT.

In its sample, this clone was seen once. The chain joins TRBV27 to TRBJ1-6; the D gene is possibly TRBD1 (6 bases). From germline, CDR1 is MNHEY and CDR2 SMNVEV (reference sequence). Trimming left V 7 bases short and J 1 base short, with 11 bases between. CDR3 length: 15 residues. The CDR3 DNA reads TGTGCCAGCACCACCCAGGGGTCCTATAATTCACCCCTCCACTTT. Translating gives CASTTQGSYNSPLHF.

The rearrangement joins TRBV25-1 to TRBJ2-6; D uncertain. The CDR3 length is 11 residues. Between the trimmed V and J ends, which lost 11 bases and 3 bases, there was a span of 5 bases. CDR1 and CDR2 (germline): MGHDK, SYGVNS. The CDR3 region is CACGGANVLTF. The CDR3 DNA reads TGTGCCTGCGGTGGGGCCAACGTCCTGACTTTC.

The rearrangement joins TRBV6-1 to TRBJ2-3; 9 bases agree with TRBD1. J gave up 5 bases and V 3 bases, and 3 bases lay outside the gene matches. CDR1 and CDR2 (germline): MNHNS, SASEGT. CDR3 length: 14 residues. The CDR3 sequence: CASSEGQGQDTQYF. The CDR3, as DNA: TGTGCCAGCAGTGAGGGACAGGGTCAAGATACGCAGTATTTT.

The V and J genes are TRBV5-1 and TRBJ2-1; 7 bases fit TRBD1. The CDR3 has 15 amino acids. CDR1 and CDR2 (germline): SGHRS, YFSETQ. The V and J ends lost 4 bases and 4 bases, in that order; junction bases with no gene match: 8. CDR3 sequence reads: CASSRGHGGYNEQFF. The CDR3 bases are TGCGCCAGCAGCAGGGGGCATGGGGGATACAATGAGCAGTTCTTC.

V is TRBV19 and J is TRBJ2-7, with D hard to call. The ends were cut back, 0 bases at V and 4 bases at J, with 7 bases in the middle. Per the germline V gene, CDR1 is LNHDA and CDR2 is SQIVND (reference sequence). There are 13 residues in the CDR3. CDR3 in DNA: TGTGCCAGTAGTATAGAGGGCAGATACGAGCAGTACTTC. Translation: CASSIEGRYEQYF.

The rearrangement uses TRBV6-1 and TRBJ1-6; D not resolved. V was cut by 3 bases and J by 11 bases, with 8 bases left in between. This CDR3 has 12 residues. The germline gives CDR1 MNHNS, CDR2 SASEGT. CDR3 residues: CASSDWEAPLHF. CDR3 bases: TGTGCCAGCAGTGATTGGGAGGCACCCCTCCACTTT.

This clone has only a few counts. In DNA, the CDR3 is TGTGCCAGCTTATACGGGACAGGGTATCTTGGCTACACCTTC. Its translation is CASLYGTGYLGYTF. The chain links TRBV2 to TRBJ1-2; 9 nucleotides agree with TRBD1. This CDR3 has 14 residues. The V and J ends lost 8 bases and 7 bases, in that order; junction bases with no gene match: 11. Germline lookup yields CDR1 SNHLY and CDR2 FYNNEI.

J is TRBJ1-1 and V is TRBV19, with D perhaps TRBD1 (6 bases). The CDR3 runs 14 residues. Germline CDR1 and CDR2: LNHDA and SQIVND (reference sequence). V was pared by 5 bases and J by 1 base, with 11 bases between. DNA of the CDR3: TGTGCCAGTAGTCAACAGGGTCCGAACACTGAAGCTTTCTTT. Translation: CASSQQGPNTEAFF.

V usage is TRBV5-1 and J usage is TRBJ1-1, with D perhaps TRBD1 (5 bases). With 4 bases removed from V and 6 bases from J, the gap between germline ends came to 19 bases. There are 15 residues in the CDR3. CDR1 is SGHRS, CDR2 YFSETQ, per germline. The CDR3 nucleotides read TGCGCCAGCAGCCCAAGGATCGTTCGGGGGGCTGAAGCTTTCTTT. It yields the protein CASSPRIVRGAEAFF.

The chain links TRBV29-1 to TRBJ2-1; 7 positions match TRBD1. This CDR3 spans 16 amino acids. V was clipped by 0 bases and J by 5 bases; unmatched bases: 10. The germline V gene encodes CDR1 SQVTM and CDR2 ANQGSEA. CDR3 region: CSVEDSVTGPHNEQFF. DNA of the CDR3: TGCAGCGTTGAAGACAGTGTGACAGGGCCCCACAATGAGCAGTTCTTC.

The gene calls are TRBV6-6 and TRBJ2-3; a weak D match, TRBD1 (7 bases). Trimming shortened V by 5 bases and J by 3 bases, and 21 bases separated the two germline ends. The germline CDR1 and CDR2 sequences are MNHNY and SVGAGI (reference sequence). The CDR3 contains 17 residues. CDR3: CASSPGGGLPGTDTQYF. The CDR3 DNA reads TGTGCCAGCAGTCCTGGAGGGGGCCTTCCAGGGACAGATACGCAGTATTTT.

This rearrangement joins TRBV3-1 (or the pseudogene TRBV3-2) to TRBJ2-1, with 9 nucleotides matching TRBD2. The CDR3 consists of 12 residues. Germline CDR1 reads LGHDT; CDR2 reads YNNKEL (reference sequence). The V and J ends lost 4 bases and 10 bases, in that order; junction bases with no gene match: 2. CDR3 amino acids: CASSLLAGEQFF. CDR3 nucleotides: TGTGCCAGCAGCCTCCTAGCGGGGGAGCAGTTCTTC.

The chain recombines TRBV6-1 with TRBJ2-2; 8 positions agree with TRBD2. Per the germline V gene, CDR1 is MNHNS and CDR2 is SASEGT. With V trimmed by 3 bases and J by 0 bases, 6 bases remained unmatched. The CDR3 has 17 amino acids. Written as DNA, the CDR3 is TGTGCCAGCAGTGAGAGTGCGGGGGGCGCGAACACCGGGGAGCTGTTTTTT. Protein product: CASSESAGGANTGELFF.

The J gene is TRBJ2-5, the V gene TRBV7-9; D not resolved. Germline loops: CDR1 SEHNR, CDR2 FQNEAQ (reference sequence). There are 13 residues in the CDR3. Trimming cost V 4 bases and J 5 bases, with 11 bases left between them. The CDR3 DNA reads TGTGCCAGCAGCTCGGGTTTTACGGAGACCCAGTACTTC. It translates to CASSSGFTETQYF.

The rearrangement joins TRBV3-1 (or the pseudogene TRBV3-2) to TRBJ1-1; D is unresolved. The V end was cut by 0 bases, the J end by 4 bases, with 3 bases between. CDR3 size: 12 residues. CDR1 LGHDT and CDR2 YNNKEL come from the germline V gene (reference sequence). CDR3 bases: TGTGCCAGCAGCCAAGAGGCCACTGAAGCTTTCTTT. Protein: CASSQEATEAFF.

The chain has TRBV9 and TRBJ2-1; D gene ambiguous. The CDR3 loop spans 13 amino acids. V gave up 0 bases and J gave up 9 bases, with 10 bases separating them. From germline, CDR1 is SGDLS and CDR2 YYNGEE. CDR3 in DNA: TGTGCCAGCAGCGTAGCCCCCTACGGTGAGCAGTTCTTC. This sequence encodes CASSVAPYGEQFF.

The chain employs TRBV28 and TRBJ2-7; possible D gene TRBD1, 6 bases. Germline V lookup: CDR1 MDHEN, CDR2 SYDVKM. Trimming cost V 5 bases and J 6 bases, with 17 bases left between them. CDR3 length: 14 residues. CDR3 loop: CASSPHQGYSEQYF. DNA for the CDR3: TGTGCCAGCAGTCCACACCAGGGGTATAGCGAGCAGTACTTC.

V usage is TRBV2 and J usage is TRBJ1-5; tentatively, D is TRBD1 (6 bases). CDR1 is SNHLY and CDR2 is FYNNEI in the germline V gene. Trimming removed 3 bases from V and 5 bases from J, with 11 bases in between. The CDR3 length is 14 residues. The CDR3 loop is CASSDKDRYQPQHF. The CDR3 DNA reads TGTGCCAGCAGTGATAAGGACAGATATCAGCCCCAGCATTTT.

The chain links TRBV30 to TRBJ1-5; D remains ambiguous. The CDR3 is 12 amino acids. The germline gives CDR1 GTSNPN, CDR2 SVGIG (reference sequence). Trimming removed 4 bases from V and 4 bases from J, with 8 bases in between. CDR3 amino acids: CAWTTGNQPQHF. DNA of the CDR3: TGTGCCTGGACGACGGGGAATCAGCCCCAGCATTTT.

This chain joins TRBV9 and TRBJ2-7, with a tentative D call TRBD2 (6 bases). Germline lookup yields CDR1 SGDLS and CDR2 YYNGEE. The CDR3 has 15 residues. V was pared by 0 bases and J by 3 bases, with 13 bases between. The CDR3 here is CASSVVGAEGYEQYF. The CDR3, as DNA: TGTGCCAGCAGCGTAGTTGGGGCGGAGGGCTACGAGCAGTACTTC.

This chain connects TRBV21-1 to TRBJ1-6; whether TRBD1, the table's D call, matches the DNA was not checked. TRBV21-1 is a pseudogene locus. The CDR3 extends over 16 amino acids. The CDR3 DNA reads TGTGCCAGCGCGCAGGGGGAGACTGCCTATAATTCACCCCTCCACTTT. The encoded protein is CASAQGETAYNSPLHF.

J is TRBJ2-1 and V is TRBV6-2 or TRBV6-3, with 8 bases aligning to TRBD2. CDR3 length: 14 residues. V shed 6 bases, J shed 15 bases, and the junction held 16 bases outside the gene matches. Germline loops: CDR1 MNHEY, CDR2 SVGEGT. The CDR3: CASSQPGGSSASFF. The CDR3 nucleotides read TGTGCCAGCAGCCAACCGGGGGGGAGCTCGGCTTCGTTCTTC.

The chain has TRBV5-5 and TRBJ2-2; D possibly corresponds to TRBD1 (5 bases). Per germline, CDR1 SGHKS and CDR2 YYEKEE (reference sequence). Trimming removed 4 bases from V and 0 bases from J, with 13 bases in between. The CDR3 consists of 16 residues. The CDR3 DNA sequence: TGTGCCAGCAGCCATCCCGACAGATCGAACACCGGGGAGCTGTTTTTT. Residues: CASSHPDRSNTGELFF.

The chain carries TRBV27 and TRBJ2-7; 7 nucleotides agree with TRBD1. Unmatched junction bases numbered 13, after V lost 7 bases and J lost 7 bases. CDR1 is MNHEY, CDR2 SMNVEV, per germline (reference sequence). There are 14 residues in the CDR3. In DNA, the CDR3 is TGTGCCAGCACAAATTCCGGGACAGACCGTGAGCAGTACTTC. Translated: CASTNSGTDREQYF.

V usage is TRBV19 and J usage is TRBJ2-3; 9 nucleotides align to TRBD2. There are 16 residues in the CDR3. With 1 base clipped from V and 3 bases from J, the junction kept 5 bases outside the gene matches. Germline V gene lookup returns CDR1 LNHDA and CDR2 SQIVND (reference sequence). In DNA form, the CDR3 reads TGTGCCAGTAGTATAGGGCTAGCGGGAAGAACAGATACGCAGTATTTT. This encodes CASSIGLAGRTDTQYF.

The chain joins TRBV18 to TRBJ1-6; D gene uncertain. The CDR3 length is 13 residues. V was trimmed by 3 bases and J by 7 bases, leaving 7 bases between them. From germline, CDR1 is KGHSH and CDR2 LQKENI. The CDR3 region has the DNA TGTGCCAGCTCACCCTCGGAGAATTCACCCCTCCACTTT. Translating it yields CASSPSENSPLHF.

This CDR3 is CASSSRLEHYGYTF. In DNA, the CDR3 is TGTGCCAGCAGTTCCCGATTGGAGCACTATGGCTACACCTTC. The chain carries TRBV28 and TRBJ1-2, with D hard to call. V gave up 4 bases and J gave up 3 bases, with 12 bases separating them. Per the germline V gene, CDR1 is MDHEN and CDR2 is SYDVKM. The CDR3 covers 14 residues.

V gene TRBV3-1 (or the pseudogene TRBV3-2) combines with J gene TRBJ1-3; a weak D match, TRBD1 (5 bases). V lost 3 bases and J 8 bases, leaving 11 bases between the germline ends. Germline CDR1 and CDR2: LGHDT and YNNKEL (reference sequence). The CDR3 consists of 13 residues. The CDR3 DNA sequence: TGTGCCAGCAGCCAGGGTAGGGGCGACACCATATATTTT. Residues: CASSQGRGDTIYF.